This T cell receptor (beta chain) was documented in a study of T and B cells in COVID-19 patients. Study-wide background: Blood was sampled from COVID-19 patients who were either actively infected or recovered. About 90% of the 20 active-infection patients had comorbidities associated with unfavorable COVID-19 outcome.

Each TRB amplification used roughly 240-550 ng of genomic DNA from blood. Germline-derived CDR1 and CDR2 are LNHDA and SQIVND (reference sequence). The CDR3 contains 15 residues. With 0 bases removed from V and 6 bases from J, the gap between germline ends came to 11 bases. By sample fraction, this clonotype is medium-sized (0.01 to 0.1%). Multiplex PCR with BIOMED2 TRB-A/B primer pools amplified TRB rearrangements. TCRdb recomputed calls from the multiplex PCR reads with MiXCR, one row per CDR3 protein. This sample yields fewer than 6,000 distinct CDR3 sequences, of which 28% are seen a single time; 35% to 40% belongs to the top ten.

Sequenced input: blood. This TCR was recovered from a human donor with active COVID-19. This chain links TRBV19 with TRBJ2-2; TRBD2 is a possible D gene (5 bases). The CDR3 bases are TGTGCCAGTAGTATAGATCCCCGGGGTTCCGGGGAGCTGTTTTTT. This gives the protein CASSIDPRGSGELFF.